Reported below is one TCR beta chain. The record originates from a study of T-cell reconstitution after alpha-beta-depleted transplantation in children. The germline V gene has CDR1 SGHKS and CDR2 YYEKEE (reference sequence). V gave up 0 bases and J gave up 3 bases; unmatched junction bases: 2. The CDR3 spans 14 residues. Unique molecular identifiers were built into the TCRbeta library. A single record per CDR3 protein comes from TCRdb applying MiXCR to the PCR reads. The profile covers approximately 85,000 distinct CDR3 sequences, with roughly 16% appearing a single time and 15% to 20% taken by the ten largest.

The chain carries TRBV5-5 and TRBJ2-7, with 8 bases lining up with TRBD1. The sample was PBMCs, mostly from graft donor cells, taken 180 days after TCRalphabeta/CD19-depleted stem cell transplant. The sequence derives from a male patient between 2 and 10 years old who had a stem cell transplant for acute lymphoblastic leukemia, so the T cells may come from the graft donor. As DNA, the CDR3 is TGTGCCAGCAGCTTGGGGACAGGGCACTACGAGCAGTACTTC. Translation: CASSLGTGHYEQYF. The full variable domain, its missing parts supplied by reference TRBV5-5 and TRBJ2-7, is DAGVTQSPTHLIKTRGQQVTLRCSPISGHKSVSWYQQVLGQGPQFIFQYYEKEERGRGNFPDRFSARQFPNYSSELNVNALLLGDSALYLCASSLGTGHYEQYFGPGTRLTVT.